This record looks at one TCR beta chain sequence and its context. By how much of the sample it makes up, this clone is medium-sized (0.01 to 0.1%). It has no known antigen specificity. No much larger clone exists at a distance of one base, and base qualities are not known. None of the patients had been given any treatment before thyroid surgery. Patient clinical samples collected from about 2011 to 2019 were retrospectively analysed using T-cell receptor beta sequencing. The library came from PCR. Sequencing used an Illumina HiSeq 4000. The TCR beta-chain CDR3 region of each patient was profiled by high-throughput sequencing. Regarding the original processing steps: A classifier to discriminate distant-metastatic papillary thyroid cancer patients was built from CDR3 differences across clinicopathological groups. To measure repertoire diversity the researchers used the Shannon index, while the Morisita-Horn index served to gauge how similar the tumor and blood repertoires were. The raw public reads went through TCRdb reprocessing: fastp at Q25, MiXCR clone calling, in-frame beta chains kept. TCRdb assigned the V and J calls; the authors' analysis was not used. Here the sample has about 13,000 clones; about 26% occur a single time. Jointly, the top ten make up over 9% of the sample.

Taken from the germline V gene (reference sequence), the CDR1 and CDR2 loops are DFQATT and SNEGSKA. The CDR3 measures 14 amino acids from cysteine to phenylalanine. Of the read, only the CDR3 DNA is kept; its 42 bases are in frame from base 1. Clipping removes 1 base from V and 2 bases from J, with 1 as the unmatched junction base count. This record comes from a study of metastatic and nonmetastatic thyroid tumors (dated by TCRdb to the early 2020s). For context, the study as a whole: Repertoires were compared across peripheral blood and tumor or nodule tissue samples from malignant and benign thyroid patients.

Results and caveats for the whole study, not just this receptor: TCR beta diversity was reported as significantly higher in malignant tumors than in benign nodules, in both blood and tumor samples.

The rearranged segments are TRBV20-1 and TRBJ2-5; 10 middle bases align to TRBD2. The sample consisted of tumor tissue. This TCR was sampled from a female donor with papillary thyroid cancer or a benign thyroid nodule (not recorded which). Some clones in this sample may be carry-over from other donors' samples. The DNA sequence is as follows: TGCAGTGCTAGAGGGACTAGCGGTCAAGAGACCCAGTACTTC. Translation gives CSARGTSGQETQYF.